This entry lists 28 T cell receptor beta chains sequenced from one sample in a study of blood T cells in healthy people across ages. Using a J-beta primer mix together with a sample-barcoded 5' primer, a second PCR was run for roughly 7 to 11 cycles. TCRdb analysed the 5' RACE reads with MiXCR anew, one entry per CDR3 protein. The sample holds about 1,500,000 distinct CDR3 sequences; roughly 30% are singletons and the top ten take about 8%. The sample consisted of blood. The origin of the receptors is a woman aged 25 to 39 in good health.

This clonotype was recorded many times. This chain links TRBV3-1 with TRBJ2-1; no firm D call. Germline V gives CDR1 LGHDT, CDR2 YNNKEL (reference sequence). The CDR3 runs 13 residues. V was clipped by 2 bases and J by 8 bases, with 10 bases between them. The CDR3, as DNA: TGTGCCAGCAGCCAAATGGTATGGGATGAGCAGTTCTTC. Protein product: CASSQMVWDEQFF.

This rearrangement joins TRBV6-2 or TRBV6-3 to TRBJ2-1, with TRBD2 identical over 10 bases. The germline V gene has CDR1 MNHEY and CDR2 SVGEGT. The V and J ends lost 5 bases and 10 bases, in that order; junction bases with no gene match: 11. The CDR3 loop spans 15 amino acids. CDR3 loop: CASSPPRVAGGEQFF. In DNA form, the CDR3 reads TGTGCCAGCAGTCCTCCGAGGGTAGCGGGAGGAGAGCAGTTCTTC.

The CDR3, as DNA: TGTGCCAGCAGTGAATTAACTAGCGGGGGATACGAGCAGTACTTC. Translated: CASSELTSGGYEQYF. The J gene is TRBJ2-7, the V gene TRBV25-1, with 11 bases matching TRBD2. The CDR3 is 15 amino acids. Germline V gives CDR1 MGHDK, CDR2 SYGVNS. V gave up 1 base and J gave up 4 bases; unmatched junction bases: 3.

In the case of this clonotype: One end of the junction does not line up with germline, which may come from a read error. The CDR3 DNA reads as TGTGCCAGCAGCTCCTGGGACAGTAATCAGCCCCCGCATTTT. As protein: CASSSWDSNQPPHF. The rearrangement links TRBV3-1 to TRBJ1-5; 7 nucleotides agree with TRBD1. The CDR3 length is 14 residues. In germline, CDR1 is LGHDT, CDR2 YNNKEL (reference sequence).

This chain links TRBV29-1 with TRBJ1-1; D is unresolved. The CDR3 length is 13 residues. V lost 0 bases to trimming and J lost 6 bases, with 11 bases between them. Germline V CDR1 and CDR2: SQVTM, ANQGSEA. In DNA form, the CDR3 reads TGCAGCGTTGAAGATCAAAGGACCGCTGAAGCTTTCTTT. Protein: CSVEDQRTAEAFF. The whole variable domain, remainder taken from reference TRBV29-1 and TRBJ1-1, is SAVISQKPSRDICQRGTSLTIQCQVDSQVTMMFWYRQQPGQSLTLIATANQGSEATYESGFVIDKFPISRPNLTFSTLTVSNMSPEDSSIYLCSVEDQRTAEAFFGQGTRLTVV.

The chain is built from TRBV7-9 and TRBJ2-1; D tentatively fits TRBD1 or TRBD2 (5 bases each). The CDR3 consists of 13 residues. Between the trimmed V and J ends, which lost 7 bases and 3 bases, there was a span of 10 bases. CDR1 and CDR2 (germline): SEHNR, FQNEAQ (reference sequence). This CDR3 reads CASIGGDYNEQFF. In DNA form, the CDR3 reads TGTGCCAGCATTGGGGGAGACTACAATGAGCAGTTCTTC.

The CDR3 region has the DNA TGCGCCAGCAGCCAAGAGTTAGGCGGGACCCAGCATTTT. It translates to CASSQELGGTQHF. The V call is TRBV4-3, the J call TRBJ1-5, with D unresolved. Germline loops: CDR1 LGHNA, CDR2 YSLEER. This CDR3 is 13 amino acids long. The germline V and J ends were trimmed by 0 bases and 11 bases, with 11 bases remaining between them.

This clonotype was found many times. This chain uses TRBV6-1 with TRBJ2-7; 7 bases fit TRBD1. The CDR3 is 12 amino acids. Trimming removed 6 bases from V and 2 bases from J; junction bases left unmatched: 1. Germline CDR1 is MNHNS and CDR2 is SASEGT. The CDR3 nucleotides are TGTGCCAGCAGGGACAGGACCTACGAGCAGTACTTC. Protein: CASRDRTYEQYF.

This clonotype turned up a few times. The chain has TRBV7-9 and TRBJ1-2; D call uncertain. The V end lost 5 bases, the J end lost 4 bases, and 11 bases lay between the germline ends. Germline V gene sequence: CDR1 SEHNR, CDR2 FQNEAQ (reference sequence). This CDR3 comprises 13 residues. The CDR3 bases are TGTGCCAGCAGCCCTGAGCAGCGCTATGGCTACACCTTC. It yields the protein CASSPEQRYGYTF.

V is TRBV29-1 and J is TRBJ2-1; the match to TRBD2 covers 7 bases. V lost 4 bases and J lost 4; bases outside the gene matches: 10. This CDR3 comprises 15 residues. Germline values: CDR1 SQVTM, CDR2 ANQGSEA. This CDR3 is CSVVSALAEYNEQFF. The CDR3 region has the DNA TGCAGCGTTGTATCAGCCCTAGCGGAATACAATGAGCAGTTCTTC.

This chain uses TRBV4-3 with TRBJ2-2, with TRBD2 matching 9 bases. The CDR3 covers 17 residues. With 0 bases clipped from V and 6 bases from J, the junction kept 8 bases outside the gene matches. Looked up from germline, CDR1 is LGHNA and CDR2 is YSLEER. The CDR3 loop is CASSQDGGLARPGELFF. CDR3 DNA: TGCGCCAGCAGCCAAGATGGGGGACTAGCAAGGCCCGGGGAGCTGTTTTTT.

This clonotype was found many times. J is TRBJ2-6 and V is TRBV7-2; weak D call: TRBD1 (6 bases). CDR3 length: 15 residues. V lost 5 bases and J 2 bases, leaving 10 bases between the germline ends. Per germline, CDR1 SGHTA and CDR2 FQGNSA. CDR3 sequence: CASSRSGAGANVLTF. CDR3 DNA sequence: TGTGCCAGCAGCCGATCAGGGGCTGGGGCCAACGTCCTGACTTTC.

The gene calls are TRBV5-1 and TRBJ2-3; a weak D match, TRBD2 (6 bases). Germline CDR1 is SGHRS and CDR2 is YFSETQ. Deletions cut 3 bases from V and 6 bases from J, with 17 bases between. This CDR3 is 15 amino acids long. In DNA form, the CDR3 reads TGCGCCAGCAGCTCCCAGCCCGGGGGTCCGGATACGCAGTATTTT. Protein: CASSSQPGGPDTQYF. Filled out from reference TRBV5-1 and TRBJ2-3, the complete variable domain reads KAGVTQTPRYLIKTRGQQVTLSCSPISGHRSVSWYQQTPGQGLQFLFEYFSETQRNKGNFPGRFSGRQFSNSRSEMNVSTLELGDSALYLCASSSQPGGPDTQYFGPGTRLTVL.

This clonotype was seen more than once but under ten times. J is TRBJ1-2 and V is TRBV4-3; 9 bases are a match to TRBD1. The germline CDR1 and CDR2 sequences are LGHNA and YSLEER. The CDR3 totals 14 residues. V shed 1 base, J shed 8 bases, and the junction held 5 bases outside the gene matches. This chain's CDR3 is CASSQGGTGSGYTF. CDR3 nucleotides: TGCGCCAGCAGCCAAGGTGGGACAGGGTCCGGCTACACCTTC.

This clonotype was counted only a few times. The CDR3 here is CASSLFSGGYTF. The CDR3 DNA follows: TGTGCCAGCAGTTTATTTTCAGGAGGCTACACCTTC. This chain connects TRBV12-3 or TRBV12-4 to TRBJ1-2; D call uncertain. Trimming removed 2 bases at V and 8 bases at J, with 9 bases between. The CDR3 extends over 12 amino acids.

This clonotype was seen at least ten times. The chain combines TRBV20-1 with TRBJ2-7, with 8 bases fitting TRBD1. V shed 5 bases and J 5 bases; nucleotides not matched to a gene: 11. The CDR3 covers 14 residues. Germline V gene sequence: CDR1 DFQATT, CDR2 SNEGSKA (reference sequence). CDR3 amino acids: CSAQDWTGYHEQYF. CDR3 sequence (DNA): TGCAGTGCTCAGGACTGGACAGGGTACCACGAGCAGTACTTC.

This clonotype was observed a few times. V usage is TRBV29-1 and J usage is TRBJ2-1, with TRBD2 matching over 9 bases. The CDR3 runs 11 residues. From germline, CDR1 is SQVTM and CDR2 ANQGSEA. V dropped 8 bases and J dropped 9; count of bases not matched to a gene: 5. The chain's CDR3 is CSTGTSLEQFF. The CDR3 DNA reads as TGCAGCACAGGGACTAGCCTTGAGCAGTTCTTC.

This clonotype was seen at least ten times. This rearrangement joins TRBV7-2 to TRBJ2-7, with a tentative D call TRBD2 (5 bases). Trimming cost V 2 bases and J 0 bases, with 8 bases left between them. The CDR3 is 14 amino acids. The germline V gene encodes CDR1 SGHTA and CDR2 FQGNSA. The CDR3 region has the DNA TGTGCCAGCAGCTTACATGGGAGCTCCTACGAGCAGTACTTC. Its protein product is CASSLHGSSYEQYF.

This clonotype was counted many times. This rearrangement joins TRBV6-5 to TRBJ1-4, with TRBD1 matching over 7 bases. J lost 3 bases, V lost 6 bases, and 7 bases had no gene match. The germline gives CDR1 MNHEY, CDR2 SVGAGI. The CDR3 runs to 15 residues. CDR3 amino acids: CASRRRQGPNEKLFF. The CDR3 nucleotides read TGTGCCAGCAGGCGCCGACAGGGTCCTAATGAAAAACTGTTTTTT.

This clonotype turned up a few times. The chain is built from TRBV12-3 or TRBV12-4 and TRBJ1-4, with 8 bases lining up with TRBD1. The CDR3 has 16 residues. Trimming at V came to 5 bases and at J to 1 base, leaving 6 bases not matched to a gene. CDR3 bases: TGTGCCAGCAGTCCTCAGGGGGCTTTAACTAATGAAAAACTGTTTTTT. It codes for CASSPQGALTNEKLFF.

This chain connects TRBV11-2 to TRBJ2-5; 8 nucleotides line up with TRBD2. V gave up 1 base and J gave up 3 bases; unmatched junction bases: 4. The CDR3 loop spans 15 amino acids. Germline loops: CDR1 SGHAT, CDR2 FQNNGV. The CDR3 loop reads CASSLVLAAEETQYF. DNA of the CDR3: TGTGCCAGCAGCTTAGTACTAGCGGCAGAAGAGACCCAGTACTTC.

J is TRBJ2-1 and V is TRBV5-1, with unresolved D. The CDR3 length is 14 residues. CDR1 is SGHRS, CDR2 YFSETQ, per germline. The V gene lost 0 bases and the J gene lost 15 bases, with 19 bases spanning the gap. This chain's CDR3 is CASSLGAGFSPMFF. Written as DNA, the CDR3 is TGCGCCAGCAGCTTGGGGGCAGGCTTTTCGCCAATGTTCTTC.

There are many counts of this clonotype. The chain joins TRBV28 to TRBJ2-7; no definite D call. The CDR3 contains 11 residues. V was trimmed by 6 bases and J by 3 bases, leaving 6 bases between them. CDR1 and CDR2 from the germline V gene are MDHEN and SYDVKM. The CDR3 loop is CASSWNYEQYF. DNA for the CDR3: TGTGCCAGCAGCTGGAACTACGAGCAGTACTTC.

This clonotype appeared a few times. The chain combines TRBV10-1 with TRBJ1-2; D possibly corresponds to TRBD1 (5 bases). The germline V gene encodes CDR1 WNHNN and CDR2 SYGVQD (reference sequence). There are 13 residues in the CDR3. V was clipped by 3 bases and J by 4 bases, with 9 bases between them. The CDR3, as DNA: TGCGCCAGCAGTGAACAGGAGCCCTATGGCTACACCTTC. Its protein product is CASSEQEPYGYTF.

This clonotype came up many times. This chain's CDR3 is CASSQEGGTSKSRYF. In nucleotides, the CDR3 is TGCGCCAGCAGCCAAGAGGGAGGGACAAGTAAATCCCGGTACTTC. The chain carries TRBV4-1 and TRBJ2-7; tentative D call: TRBD2 (7 bases). V lost 0 bases and J lost 12, with 21 bases in between. CDR1 is MGHRA, CDR2 YSYEKL, per germline. The CDR3 spans 15 residues.

In this sample, this clonotype turned up a few times. The rearrangement joins TRBV5-1 to TRBJ1-2; no clear D gene. V was pared by 2 bases and J by 6 bases, with 14 bases between. The germline CDR1 and CDR2 sequences are SGHRS and YFSETQ. CDR3 length equals 14 residues. The CDR3 loop reads CASSFDKVVDGYTF. CDR3 in DNA: TGCGCCAGCAGCTTTGACAAGGTAGTTGATGGCTACACCTTC.

This clonotype occurred a few times. CDR3 residues: CASSPHAAPSPLHF. DNA for the CDR3: TGTGCCAGCAGTCCCCACGCGGCTCCTTCACCCCTCCACTTT. The rearrangement uses TRBV12-3 or TRBV12-4 and TRBJ1-6; D gene uncertain. V shed 5 bases and J shed 9 bases, with 14 bases lying between them. The CDR3 extends over 14 amino acids.

The chain uses TRBV10-3 and TRBJ2-1; TRBD1 aligns across 8 bases. CDR3 length: 12 amino acids. V lost 10 bases, J lost 7 bases, and 6 bases stayed unmatched. CDR1 is ENHRY and CDR2 is SYGVKD in the germline V gene. CDR3 sequence: CATGGNGNEQFF. CDR3 DNA: TGTGCCACAGGGGGCAATGGGAATGAGCAGTTCTTC.